This TCR beta chain was recorded in a study of blood T cells in healthy people across ages. This clonotype has a handful of counts. Through a sample-barcoded 5' primer and a J-beta primer mix, a second PCR was run for about 7 to 12 cycles. MiXCR, applied by TCRdb to the 5' RACE reads, yields one record per CDR3 protein. Of hundreds of thousands of distinct CDR3 sequences listed, more than 55% are singletons. Germline assignment: CDR1 MNHEY and CDR2 SMNVEV (reference sequence). Trimming took off 3 bases at V and 5 bases at J, with 8 bases between the two ends. CDR3 length equals 13 residues. The TCR was taken from a man aged 40-50 years in good health. Input material: blood. The rearrangement uses TRBV27 and TRBJ1-5; D unresolved. The CDR3 DNA reads as TGTGCCAGCAGTTTGTGGCGCGATCAGCCCCAGCATTTT. Protein: CASSLWRDQPQHF.